This note documents a single T cell receptor beta chain sequence. A junction end diverges from the germline sequence, so it may reflect a read error. These data originate in a study of read filtering for tumor transcriptome and immune sequencing. About the research overall: Among patients, approximately 16 were male and about 15 female, aged roughly 45 to 85 (mean about 66).

This CDR3 comprises 13 residues. Per the germline V gene, CDR1 is GTSNPN and CDR2 is SVGIG (reference sequence). Molecular barcoded adaptors covering alpha/delta and beta/gamma chains were used on 400 ng RNA. TCRdb re-called the reads through MiXCR, storing one row per CDR3 protein. This sample has approximately 50,000 distinct CDR3 sequences, with around 20% found just once. This clonotype was obtained from a donor aged 40 or over with multiple myeloma. The sequenced material came from a population of CD138-negative cells sorted from bone marrow. The chain combines TRBV30 with TRBJ1-1; D is perhaps TRBD1 (6 bases). The CDR3 coding sequence is TGTGCCGGAGGCAGGACAGCCAACACTGAAGCTTCCTTT. It translates to CAGGRTANTEASF.